This T cell receptor beta chain was observed in a study of spatial heterogeneity in lung cancer. As for the study in general: Each unique TCR and UMI combination was seen more than ten times on average in raw reads. Study-wide results and caveats: More often at tumor resection than at routine follow-up, ubiquitous expanded tumor TCRs were detected in the blood.

Per germline, CDR1 WSHSY and CDR2 SAAADI. CDR3 length: 14 amino acids. The ends were cut back, 3 bases at V and 4 bases at J, with 9 bases in the middle. The sample's time point: sample taken at primary tumor resection. Sequencing of whole RNA from tumor, nontumor lung or frozen PBMC involved no sorting. Around 70 TRACERx patients with early, untreated non-small cell lung cancer donated samples. With regard to this clonotype: Its matching antigen is unknown.

TCR cDNA molecules each carried a unique molecular identifier. TCRdb reanalysed the 5' RACE reads using MiXCR and keeps one entry per CDR3 protein. The data show tens of thousands of distinct CDR3 sequences, with 12% to 15% seen just once and 50% to 60% held by the top ten. The sample consisted of PBMCs, taken at surgery. V is TRBV10-2 and J is TRBJ2-2; TRBD1 is a possible D gene (6 bases). This TCR came from a male donor with early-stage non-small cell lung cancer. CDR3: CASSEGGRTGELFF. DNA of the CDR3: TGCGCCAGCAGTGAAGGGGGTCGCACCGGGGAGCTGTTTTTT.